This T cell receptor beta chain was captured by sequencing in a study of blood T cell repertoires in COVID-19. Generated by immunoSEQ multiplex PCR, the TCRdb table keeps only in-frame clones and is missing some. The table records 100,000 to 150,000 clones, 69% of them present only once. The material sequenced was peripheral blood. The clonotype originates from a woman aged 70-85 years with acute or convalescent COVID-19.

The CDR3 loop reads CSVVFRGSIQYEQYF. CDR3 DNA: TGCAGCGTTGTATTTCGCGGGAGTATTCAGTACGAGCAGTACTTC. This rearrangement joins TRBV29-1 to TRBJ2-7; TRBD2 aligns across 7 bases. Germline assignment: CDR1 SQVTM and CDR2 ANQGSEA. V lost 4 bases to trimming and J lost 4 bases; unmatched junction nucleotides: 13. CDR3 size: 15 residues.